The rows below give T cell receptor beta chains drawn from one sample of a study of cytomegalovirus exposure and HLA in healthy donors. Measured with immunoSEQ multiplex PCR; TCRdb has only the in-frame clones, and not every one. The table has around 150,000 clones, 84% seen once. The specimen was PBMCs. The receptors derive from a man aged 50 to 60 in good health and CMV-seropositive. Each CDR3 is given with its conserved first and last residue. Each record gives: J gene, D gene, V gene, clone size, CDR3 protein, CDR3 DNA. D genes are given only for firm matches. Clone size appears in some rows only: once, few, many, or a class for an expanded clone.

TRBJ1-2 . TRBV6-1 once CASREGAGIIYGYTF TGTGCCAGCAGGGAGGGAGCCGGGATTATCTATGGCTACACCTTC
TRBJ2-3 . TRBV27 once CASSLAQGDTQYF TGTGCCAGCAGTTTGGCCCAGGGGGATACGCAGTATTTT
TRBJ2-2 . TRBV19 . CASSPPGTKDTGELFF TGTGCCAGTAGTCCGCCCGGGACAAAAGACACCGGGGAGCTGTTTTTT
TRBJ2-1 TRBD2 TRBV5-1 . CASSLVRLAGDYNEQFF TGCGCCAGCAGCTTGGTAAGACTAGCGGGAGATTACAATGAGCAGTTCTTC
TRBJ1-3 . TRBV10-2 . CASIQGNTIYF TGCGCCAGCATTCAGGGGAACACCATATATTTT
TRBJ2-3 . TRBV11-2 . CASSSLRDTQYF TGTGCCAGCAGCTCCCTGAGAGATACGCAGTATTTT
TRBJ2-1 . TRBV30 . CAWSVTSLQYNEQFF TGTGCCTGGAGTGTAACTTCCCTACAGTACAATGAGCAGTTCTTC
TRBJ1-6 . TRBV6-1 . CASSALRGSYNSPLHF TGTGCCAGCAGTGCTCTACGAGGGTCCTATAATTCACCCCTCCACTTT
TRBJ2-5 TRBD2 TRBV25-1 . CASSDPRASGSMETQYF TGTGCCAGCAGTGATCCCCGAGCTAGCGGGAGTATGGAGACCCAGTACTTC
TRBJ2-2 TRBD2 TRBV23-1 once CANLLAGLSIYTGELFF TGCGCCAACTTACTAGCGGGGTTGAGTATCTACACCGGGGAGCTGTTTTTT
TRBJ1-5 . TRBV19 . CASSIVRGNQPQHF TGTGCCAGTAGTATCGTGCGGGGTAATCAGCCCCAGCATTTT
TRBJ1-1 TRBD1 TRBV4-1 few CASSHLPGQGGTEAFF TGCGCCAGCAGCCACCTCCCGGGACAGGGAGGCACTGAAGCTTTCTTT
TRBJ1-1 TRBD1 TRBV4-1 . CASSQGQGTNTEAFF TGCGCCAGCAGCCAAGGACAGGGGACGAACACTGAAGCTTTCTTT
TRBJ1-1 . TRBV28 . CASSPPGSRETFF TGTGCCAGCAGCCCGCCGGGGAGCCGTGAGACTTTCTTT
TRBJ1-5 . TRBV5-1 . CASSPYGGNQPQHF TGCGCCAGCAGCCCTTACGGGGGAAATCAGCCCCAGCATTTT
TRBJ2-1 TRBD1 TRBV4-1 . CASSREQQGYNEQFF TGCGCCAGCAGCCGAGAACAACAGGGGTACAATGAGCAGTTCTTC
TRBJ1-2 . TRBV5-4 . CASSLKNGGGYTF TGTGCCAGCAGCTTAAAGAACGGAGGGGGCTACACCTTC
TRBJ1-5 . TRBV28 . CASSLYDSRNQPQHF TGTGCCAGCAGTTTATACGACAGCCGGAATCAGCCCCAGCATTTT
TRBJ2-1 TRBD2 TRBV11-2 . CASSFVAGLSYNEQFF TGTGCCAGCAGCTTTGTAGCGGGCCTCTCCTACAATGAGCAGTTCTTC
TRBJ2-1 . TRBV5-1 . CASSLGLRDEQFF TGCGCCAGCAGCTTGGGCCTACGTGATGAGCAGTTCTTC
TRBJ1-2 . TRBV2 . CASTDRGGGYTF TGTGCCAGCACTGATAGGGGCGGTGGCTACACCTTC
TRBJ2-7 . TRBV5-1 few CASSPDTDYEQYF TGCGCCAGCAGCCCGGACACGGACTACGAGCAGTACTTC
TRBJ1-2 TRBD1 TRBV7-2 once CASSFWGTGSYGYTF TGTGCCAGCAGCTTTTGGGGGACAGGGTCCTATGGCTACACCTTC
TRBJ2-1 TRBD2 TRBV7-7 . CASSKSDGLGGGYNEQFF TGTGCCAGCAGCAAATCGGACGGGTTGGGGGGGGGCTACAATGAGCAGTTCTTC
TRBJ1-3 TRBD1 TRBV11-2 . CASSLGGGNTIYF TGTGCCAGCAGCTTAGGAGGGGGCAACACCATATATTTT
TRBJ1-5 . TRBV4-2 . CASSQGAGARPQHF TGTGCCAGCAGCCAGGGGGCGGGGGCTCGGCCCCAGCATTTT
TRBJ2-7 TRBD1 TRBV10-3 few CAISDRDRFAYEQYF TGTGCCATCAGTGACCGGGACAGGTTTGCCTACGAGCAGTACTTC
TRBJ2-7 TRBD1 TRBV7-6 . CASSLAMKGASGEQYF TGTGCCAGCAGCTTAGCGATGAAGGGGGCATCGGGCGAGCAGTACTTC
TRBJ2-3 TRBD2 TRBV27 . CASSSGLAGTYTQYF TGTGCCAGCAGTTCGGGACTAGCGGGGACATATACGCAGTATTTT
TRBJ2-5 TRBD2 TRBV2 once CASGEGETQYF TGTGCCAGCGGGGAGGGAGAGACCCAGTACTTC
TRBJ2-7 TRBD1 TRBV5-5 few CASSLWDSSYEQYF TGTGCCAGCAGCTTGTGGGACAGCTCCTACGAGCAGTACTTC
TRBJ2-1 . TRBV5-6 . CASTNLAASSYNEQFF TGTGCCAGCACGAACTTAGCGGCCAGCTCCTACAATGAGCAGTTCTTC
TRBJ2-3 TRBD2 TRBV10-1 . CASPPLAVFTDTQYF TGCGCCAGCCCTCCCCTAGCGGTTTTCACAGATACGCAGTATTTT
TRBJ2-7 . TRBV29-1 . CSASQGPSYEQYF TGCAGCGCTTCACAGGGTCCCTCCTACGAGCAGTACTTC
TRBJ1-1 . TRBV5-1 . CASSLEGEYTEAFF TGCGCCAGCAGCTTGGAGGGAGAATATACTGAAGCTTTCTTT
TRBJ1-2 . TRBV5-4 . CASSLAGARRYGYTF TGTGCCAGCAGCTTGGCAGGGGCGCGTAGGTATGGCTACACCTTC